This T cell receptor (beta chain) was documented in a study of glioma-infiltrating T cells after dendritic cell vaccination. Study overall: Dendritic cell vaccination trial patients had either newly diagnosed or recurrent glioblastoma.

This clone has a handful of counts. Assay: immunoSEQ multiplex PCR; the TCRdb copy retains only in-frame clones and omits some. The sample records 90,000 to 100,000 clones, 79% being singletons. The CDR3 consists of 14 residues. Germline V gene lookup returns CDR1 MNHEY and CDR2 SVGAGI. V lost 10 bases and J lost 4; bases outside the gene matches: 11. The chain is built from TRBV6-5 and TRBJ2-5, with 8 positions matching TRBD1. The receptor comes from a human donor with glioblastoma. Sample: blood, taken before dendritic cell vaccination. The CDR3 bases are TGTGCCACTGCACAGGGGGTGGTGGGAGAGACCCAGTACTTC. It specifies CATAQGVVGETQYF.